A single T cell receptor (beta chain) is shown here with its context. Alongside a J-beta primer mix, a sample-barcoded 5' primer served in a second PCR lasting about 7 to 12 cycles. Each CDR3 protein gets one entry after TCRdb re-called the 5' RACE reads with MiXCR. The sample has about 940,000 distinct CDR3 sequences; 45% to 50% are singletons. CDR3 length: 17 amino acids. CDR1 is SGHRS, CDR2 YFSETQ, per germline. V was cut by 0 bases and J by 6 bases, with 20 bases left in between. The data originate from a study of blood T cells in healthy people across ages. Study in general: Through template switching, about one barcoded beta molecule was captured per two T cells, as measured in model experiments.

Sequenced input: blood. The TCR was taken from a man aged 25 to 45 in good health. The J gene is TRBJ2-3, the V gene TRBV5-1; the D gene could be TRBD1 or TRBD2 (6 bases each). The CDR3 spells CASSLDGGLISGDTQYF. In DNA, the CDR3 is TGCGCCAGCAGCTTGGATGGGGGGCTTATCTCGGGGGATACGCAGTATTTT.